A selection of T cell receptor beta chains follows, all from one sample in a study of blood T cell repertoires in COVID-19. Data came from immunoSEQ multiplex PCR; TCRdb stores just in-frame clones and leaves some out. The top ten clones hold roughly 12% of a sample with approximately 440,000 clones, around 88% of them seen once. Sequenced material: peripheral blood. These TCRs come from a woman aged 50 to 65 with COVID-19, enrolled during active disease. Both conserved end residues are part of each CDR3. The D gene is left open where the match is weak. Only some rows state a clone size, as once, few, many or a class for expanded clones.

d_call j_call v_call clone_size cdr3_nt cdr3_aa
NA TRBJ1-2 TRBV6-5 NA TGTGCCAGCAGTTCCTGGACAGCCAGTTCCCCCCGTGGCTACACCTTC CASSSWTASSPRGYTF
NA TRBJ2-7 TRBV6-5 NA TGTGCCAGCAGGACTACTGGGCGACCCGAGCAGTACTTC CASRTTGRPEQYF
NA TRBJ1-2 TRBV5-1 NA TGCGCCAGCAGCTTCCGCAGGGGCGAGGCTTATGGCTACACCTTC CASSFRRGEAYGYTF
TRBD1 TRBJ1-2 TRBV3-1/TRBV3-2 once TGTGCCAGCAGCCAGGAGACAGGGGGGCACCAGGGCTACACCTTC CASSQETGGHQGYTF
TRBD1 TRBJ1-6 TRBV30 NA TGTGCCTGGAACCGGGCAGGGGGCGGTTCACCCCTCCACTTT CAWNRAGGGSPLHF
TRBD1 TRBJ1-5 TRBV7-3 NA TGTGCCAGCAGCCTCTTCCGGACAGGGGACAGGGATAGTAGGGCTAGCAATCAGCCCCAGCATTTT CASSLFRTGDRDSRASNQPQHF
TRBD1 TRBJ1-6 TRBV3-1/TRBV3-2 NA TGTGCCAGCAGCCACCCACCGGGACAGGGGGCAGTATCACCCCTCCACTTT CASSHPPGQGAVSPLHF
NA TRBJ2-3 TRBV5-4 NA TGTGCCAGCAGCTTGCAGGGTACTCCCACAGATACGCAGTATTTT CASSLQGTPTDTQYF
NA TRBJ1-5 TRBV28 NA TGTGCCAGCAGTGATCAAAGGCGCGAGGGCAATCAGCCCCAGCATTTT CASSDQRREGNQPQHF
NA TRBJ2-4 TRBV2 NA TGTGCCAGCAGTGAGTCTAGTGAAAACATTCAGTACTTC CASSESSENIQYF
NA TRBJ2-7 TRBV5-6 NA TGTGCCAGCAGCTTGAGGGGGATATCGTCCTACGAGCAGTACTTC CASSLRGISSYEQYF
NA TRBJ1-2 TRBV28 NA TGTGCCAGCAGACCCTCGAAGGGGTTTTATGGCTACACCTTC CASRPSKGFYGYTF
NA TRBJ2-7 TRBV11-1 NA TGTGCCAGCAGCTTACAGGGAAGCTCCTACGAGCAGTACTTC CASSLQGSSYEQYF
TRBD2 TRBJ2-1 TRBV11-2 NA TGTGCCAGCAGCTTAGGCCTGGGACTAGCGGGGGGGCTGGATGAGCAGTTCTTC CASSLGLGLAGGLDEQFF
NA TRBJ1-2 TRBV7-2 NA TGTGCCAGCAGCTCTTACCGGGATTTCTATGGCTACACCTTC CASSSYRDFYGYTF
NA TRBJ1-1 TRBV6-5 few TGTGCCAGCAGTTCCCTTACAAGGAACACTGAAGCTTTCTTT CASSSLTRNTEAFF
TRBD1 TRBJ2-2 TRBV19 NA TGTGCCAGTAAGGGACAGGGGCCCACCGGGGAGCTGTTTTTT CASKGQGPTGELFF
NA TRBJ2-7 TRBV13 NA TGTGCCAGCAGCCTCTTCCCGGCCTACGAGCAGTACTTC CASSLFPAYEQYF
TRBD1 TRBJ1-6 TRBV6-1 NA TGTGCCAGCAGTGGCCGGGACAGGGCCTATAATTCACCCCTCCACTTT CASSGRDRAYNSPLHF
TRBD2 TRBJ2-2 TRBV5-4 NA TGTGCCAGCAGTGATAAGCGACTAGCTGACACCGGGGAGCTGTTTTTT CASSDKRLADTGELFF
NA TRBJ1-1 TRBV3-1/TRBV3-2 NA TGTGCCAGCATCCCAGGCAGGGGAACTGAAGCTTTCTTT CASIPGRGTEAFF
TRBD1 TRBJ1-2 TRBV9 NA TGTGCCAGCAGCTCAACTTTTGGGATCAGGGGGCCATACTATGGCTACACCTTC CASSSTFGIRGPYYGYTF
NA TRBJ2-7 TRBV20-1 NA TGCAGTGCTAGTCCCCCGCTCGGGGACGAGCAGTACTTC CSASPPLGDEQYF
TRBD1 TRBJ1-1 TRBV6-6 NA TGTGCCAGCAGTTACGGGGACAGGGGTAACACTGAAGCTTTCTTT CASSYGDRGNTEAFF
NA TRBJ2-5 TRBV30 NA TGTGCCTGGAGTCAAGGGGTAGCCAAAGAGACCCAGTACTTC CAWSQGVAKETQYF
NA TRBJ1-2 TRBV5-6 NA TGTGCCAGCACCGAAGGGGGGGCCTATGGCTACACCTTC CASTEGGAYGYTF